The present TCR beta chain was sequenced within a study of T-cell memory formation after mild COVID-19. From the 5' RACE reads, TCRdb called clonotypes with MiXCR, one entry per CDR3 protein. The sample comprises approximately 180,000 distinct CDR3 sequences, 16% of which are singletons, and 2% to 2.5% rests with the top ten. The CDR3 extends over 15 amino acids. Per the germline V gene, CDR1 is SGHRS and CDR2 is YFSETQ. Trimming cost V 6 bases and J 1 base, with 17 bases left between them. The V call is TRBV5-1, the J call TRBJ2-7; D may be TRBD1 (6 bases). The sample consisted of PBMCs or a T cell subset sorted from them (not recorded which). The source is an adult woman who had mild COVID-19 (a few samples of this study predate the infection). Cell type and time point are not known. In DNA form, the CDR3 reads TGCGCCAGCACAACCGTATCAGGACAGTCCTACGAGCAGTACTTC. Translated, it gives CASTTVSGQSYEQYF.